This T cell receptor beta chain was found in a study of PD-1 blockade in classical Hodgkin lymphoma (dated by TCRdb to about 2020). As for the study more broadly: Nivolumab dosing was 3 mg/kg intravenously every 2 weeks, continuing until either disease progression or unacceptable toxicity. A peripheral blood immune signature of response to PD-1 blockade in classical Hodgkin lymphoma was defined using TCR beta sequencing and CyTOF.

Read against the paper, the sample's time point label means: cycle 1 day 1 (C1D1), immediately before nivolumab initiation. All trial patients had relapsed after autologous stem cell transplantation, with cohorts A, B and C differing in prior brentuximab vedotin exposure. The trial cohort comprised about 60 patients with relapsed/refractory classical Hodgkin lymphoma whose best overall responses were complete response, partial response or progressive disease. Single-agent nivolumab was administered to trial patients in the multi-cohort phase II CheckMate 205 trial. An independent review committee assessed best overall response by applying the 2007 International Working Group response criteria. Trial PBMCs were collected just before the start of nivolumab (C1D1) and during therapy at cycle 2 day 1 and cycle 4 day 1. After peripheral blood was drawn into 8 mL Vacutainer Cell Preparation Tubes, PBMCs were isolated by centrifugation and then cryopreserved.

Genomic DNA was extracted with the Qiagen DNeasy kit from unsorted PBMCs and from negatively selected CD4+ and CD8+ fractions. Using primers that anneal to V and J segments, immunoSEQ multiplex PCR amplified the TCR beta CDR3 regions. A synthetic immune receptor repertoire was used to minimize amplification bias, and any residual bias was removed computationally once sequencing was done. The study's processing was this. Repertoire diversity was quantified as the Shannon entropy index using custom Python scripts. Unsorted, CD4+ and CD8+ repertoires were analyzed separately, except for combined analyses in which CD4+ and CD8+ sequences were merged in silico. Clonal expansion was defined as at least a 2-fold frequency increase after treatment relative to C1D1, with a pseudocount of 0.5 for undetected baseline clones. Clones with 0 or 1 copy at C1D1 were defined as singleton clones, while clones with 2 or more copies were defined as non-singleton clones. Clones expanded in unsorted samples were labelled as CD4+, CD8+ or unknown by matching protein sequences in sorted samples from the same patient. Diversity changes from C1D1 to C4D1 were tested in paired samples using Wilcoxon tests. TCRdb retrieved this table from immuneACCESS and kept in-frame rearrangements only. Not all clones are present; in checked studies, unresolved V genes account for under half, and no reason is known for the remainder. The DNA gave D and trimming, while V, J and clone size come from that table. The table for this sample lists 35,000 to 50,000 clones; around 78% of them were counted only once. Of the sample, 9.5% to 12% falls within the top ten clones.

Points the paper makes about the study in general: Baseline TCR diversity was reported to be lower in newly diagnosed patients than in healthy donors and to be lower still in relapsed/refractory patients. The study covered only a single clinical trial cohort, and the causes of the repertoire differences, possibly disease activity or prior therapy, were still not defined. Diversity was lower in patients who began nivolumab less than 1 year after ASCT, so these patients were left out of later analyses to avoid confounding by immune reconstitution. Trial patients achieving complete response had baseline diversity similar to newly diagnosed patients, whereas partial responders and progressors had significantly lower diversity. By C4D1, a significant rise was seen in CD4+ TCR diversity but not in CD8+ TCR diversity (p=0.0027 vs p=0.16), and the rise was most apparent among complete responders (p=0.02).

From the cysteine through the phenylalanine, the CDR3 covers 15 amino acids. The entry retains the CDR3 DNA only, 45 bases that are in frame from base 1. Via the germline V gene, CDR1 is MDHEN and CDR2 SYDVKM. V lost 7 bases and J lost 2 bases; the stretch between them is 17 bases long. Turning to this clone: Its cognate antigen has yet to be identified. Base qualities are missing; no much larger clone stands one base away.

Material: peripheral blood mononuclear cells (PBMCs), obtained at baseline. The origin of this receptor is a human donor with classical Hodgkin lymphoma. The chain links TRBV28 with TRBJ2-5, with no confident D gene call. The CDR3 protein: CASNVAEPAQETQYF. The bases read TGTGCCAGCAATGTTGCGGAGCCGGCGCAAGAGACCCAGTACTTC.